This T cell receptor (beta chain) was retrieved from a study of blood T cell repertoires in COVID-19 (dated by TCRdb to 2018 to 2020). With respect to the entire study: The collaborator samples originated in the United States, Italy and Spain and spanned the acute and convalescent phases of COVID-19. The prospective study material was composed of cDNA or gDNA derived from T cells, B-cell-depleted T cells, or PBMCs. The dataset comprised deeply sampled blood TCRbeta repertoires from subjects exposed to, actively infected with, or recovered from COVID-19. The repertoires were released in a freely available public database meant as a resource for research on the immune response to SARS-CoV-2. Samples were obtained from the ongoing ImmuneRACE study (first 160 participants) and from 1,254 subjects provided by 6 global collaborators. A de-identified subject ID, COVID-19 status, age in years and sex were almost always included in the sample metadata. Where available, HLA class I and class II types were obtained from metadata supplied by the sample provider rather than from assay-based typing. General study outcomes and caveats: The amount of clinical and demographic metadata varied by source and participant and was provided uncurated.

About this clone: The antigen this receptor binds is unknown. Base qualities are not recorded, but no much larger clone differs from it by a single base.

In the germline V gene (reference sequence), CDR1 corresponds to SGHNT and CDR2 to YYREEE. The germline V end is reduced by 3 bases and the J end by 5 bases; junction bases left unmatched: 4. The CDR3 sequence holds 14 residues, the cysteine and phenylalanine included. The only DNA kept is the CDR3, 42 bases in frame from the first base. Whole blood was collected in K2EDTA tubes by collaborating institutions according to the institutions' own protocols. For TCRbeta analysis, collaborators shipped samples as frozen whole blood, isolated PBMCs, or DNA extracted from either of those sample types. TCRbeta CDR3 regions were amplified from genomic DNA by means of the immunoSEQ Assay, a bias-controlled multiplex PCR. In the paper's pipeline: The number of nucleated cells in each sample was estimated from the amplification of reference gene primers within the assay. To quantify the absolute abundance of each unique TCRbeta CDR3 rearrangement, sequence reads were collapsed and filtered. For each sample, productive Simpson clonality was calculated as the square root of Simpson's diversity index over productive rearrangements. Here the immuneACCESS table is served through TCRdb, limited to in-frame sequences with V and J called. Missing clones are a known gap in these copies; in checked studies unresolved V genes cover under half, and the rest lacks a known reason. Clone size and V and J calls were adopted from that table, with D and trimming inferred from the DNA. The sample data list around 50,000 clones, and just over 85% of these were observed just once. Together, the top ten hold around 2.9% of the sample.

This sequence was found in a woman of 80 years or more with acute or convalescent COVID-19. The chain was built from TRBV5-4 and TRBJ2-2; the central 7 bases match TRBD2. The material sequenced was peripheral blood. The DNA sequence is as follows: TGTGCCAGCAGCTCGGGGGGATTTACCGGGGAGCTGTTTTTT. Translated, this is CASSSGGFTGELFF.